The rows below give T cell receptor beta chains drawn from one sample of a study of blood T cell repertoires in COVID-19. This table comes from immunoSEQ multiplex PCR, and its TCRdb copy is limited to in-frame clones, with some not included. The sample yields 32,000 or so clones, about nine tenths seen once. The sample taken for sequencing was peripheral blood. The source is a man between 45 and 60 years old with active or convalescent COVID-19. Each CDR3 is given with its conserved first and last residue. D genes are given only for firm matches. Expanded clones get a size class; other rows say once, few or many, or leave the size out.

v_gene,d_gene,j_gene,abundance,CDR3aa,CDR3nt
TRBV5-4,.,TRBJ2-5,.,CASRPTGLLQETQYF,TGTGCCAGCAGACCAACAGGGCTCCTCCAAGAGACCCAGTACTTC
TRBV19,.,TRBJ2-1,.,CASSITSTVGGGNEQFF,TGTGCCAGTAGTATAACAAGTACGGTGGGAGGGGGCAATGAGCAGTTCTTC
TRBV27,TRBD1,TRBJ1-6,.,CASSLSTGGNSPLHF,TGTGCCAGCAGTTTATCGACAGGGGGGAATTCACCCCTCCACTTT
TRBV28,.,TRBJ2-7,.,CASSTTGAPKSYEQYF,TGTGCCAGCAGTACCACGGGAGCCCCAAAATCCTACGAGCAGTACTTC
TRBV18,.,TRBJ1-1,.,CASSPRVTGGAFF,TGTGCCAGCTCACCACGGGTGACAGGTGGTGCTTTCTTT
TRBV19,.,TRBJ2-1,.,CASSIRQISYNEQFF,TGTGCCAGTAGTATCCGACAGATTTCCTACAATGAGCAGTTCTTC
TRBV4-3,.,TRBJ1-6,.,CASSQDRRGWDNSPLHF,TGCGCCAGCAGCCAAGATCGCAGGGGATGGGATAATTCACCCCTCCACTTT
TRBV4-2,TRBD1,TRBJ1-4,once,CASSQGPLTGGIEKLFF,TGTGCCAGCAGCCAAGGTCCCTTGACAGGGGGGATAGAAAAACTGTTTTTT
TRBV5-1,TRBD2,TRBJ2-7,.,CASGTSGRIYEQYF,TGCGCCAGCGGGACTAGCGGGAGGATCTACGAGCAGTACTTC
TRBV2,TRBD1,TRBJ1-2,.,CASSDGRIRDRSNYGYTF,TGTGCCAGCAGTGATGGTAGAATCCGGGACAGGAGTAACTATGGCTACACCTTC
TRBV15,TRBD1,TRBJ2-2,.,CATSRGPRQGHRELFF,TGTGCCACCAGCAGAGGGCCCCGACAGGGCCACCGGGAGCTGTTTTTT
TRBV18,.,TRBJ2-6,.,CASSPLAGPSGANVLTF,TGTGCCAGCTCACCACTGGCAGGCCCCTCTGGGGCCAACGTCCTGACTTTC
TRBV7-9,TRBD2,TRBJ2-1,.,CASSPTSDNEQFF,TGTGCCAGCAGCCCGACTAGCGACAATGAGCAGTTCTTC
TRBV29-1,TRBD2,TRBJ2-7,.,CSAGGLAGGTEQYF,TGCAGCGCCGGTGGTCTAGCGGGAGGTACCGAGCAGTACTTC
TRBV30,TRBD2,TRBJ2-5,.,CAWSVLAGIQHGAQETQYF,TGTGCCTGGAGTGTACTAGCGGGGATCCAACATGGGGCTCAAGAGACCCAGTACTTC
TRBV7-9,TRBD1,TRBJ2-7,.,CASSFPDRGPYEQYF,TGTGCCAGCAGCTTCCCAGACAGGGGACCCTACGAGCAGTACTTC
TRBV21-1,.,TRBJ2-2,.,CASSKALRGPTNTGELFF,TGTGCCAGCAGCAAAGCGTTAAGGGGGCCGACGAACACCGGGGAGCTGTTTTTT
TRBV24-1,.,TRBJ2-3,.,CATSDWAGTSTDTQYF,TGTGCCACCAGTGATTGGGCAGGGACTAGCACAGATACGCAGTATTTT
TRBV7-2,.,TRBJ1-6,.,CASSLGPPPTEPLHF,TGTGCCAGCAGCTTAGGGCCCCCCCCGACAGAGCCCCTCCACTTT
TRBV6-5,.,TRBJ1-3,.,CASSQDRNSGNTIYF,TGTGCCAGCAGCCAAGACAGGAACTCTGGAAACACCATATATTTT
TRBV6-5,TRBD2,TRBJ2-7,.,CASSTGTSGNEQYF,TGTGCCAGCAGTACCGGGACTAGCGGGAACGAGCAGTACTTC
TRBV19,TRBD1,TRBJ1-5,.,CASSRDREGNQPQHF,TGTGCCAGTAGTAGGGACAGGGAAGGCAATCAGCCCCAGCATTTT
TRBV9,.,TRBJ2-2,.,CASSVSGLGLGELFF,TGTGCCAGCAGCGTATCGGGACTTGGTCTCGGGGAGCTGTTTTTT
TRBV6-2/TRBV6-3,.,TRBJ2-7,.,CASSYLSRVFTYEQYF,TGTGCCAGCAGTTACCTCAGCAGGGTATTCACCTACGAGCAGTACTTC
TRBV19,.,TRBJ1-1,.,CASSPTGFTEAFF,TGTGCCAGTAGCCCAACCGGGTTCACTGAAGCTTTCTTT
TRBV3-1/TRBV3-2,.,TRBJ2-5,.,CASSPPGAGLAETQYF,TGTGCCAGCAGCCCACCTGGCGCAGGCCTGGCGGAGACCCAGTACTTC
TRBV24-1,TRBD2,TRBJ2-5,.,CATSDLHRGGLETQYF,TGTGCCACCAGTGATTTGCATCGGGGGGGGCTTGAGACCCAGTACTTC
TRBV3-1/TRBV3-2,TRBD1,TRBJ1-4,.,CASSQVFTGVREKLFF,TGTGCCAGCAGCCAAGTATTTACAGGGGTTCGGGAAAAACTGTTTTTT
TRBV5-4,TRBD1,TRBJ1-1,.,CASSLGAGQGALNTEAFF,TGTGCCAGCAGCTTGGGGGCGGGGCAGGGGGCATTGAACACTGAAGCTTTCTTT
TRBV11-2,.,TRBJ1-2,.,CASSLDWGGRVNYGYTF,TGTGCCAGCAGCTTAGACTGGGGGGGGCGGGTGAACTATGGCTACACCTTC
TRBV7-6,TRBD2,TRBJ2-7,few,CASSLRAVTLAQSSYEQYF,TGTGCCAGCAGCTTAAGGGCCGTAACACTAGCGCAGAGCTCCTACGAGCAGTACTTC
TRBV2,.,TRBJ2-3,once,CASSEGLRRDTQYF,TGTGCCAGCAGTGAGGGTCTCCGGAGAGATACGCAGTATTTT
TRBV10-2,.,TRBJ2-3,.,CASSPVSDTQYF,TGCGCCAGCAGTCCGGTATCAGATACGCAGTATTTT
TRBV19,.,TRBJ1-4,.,CASSDRQFFGEKLFF,TGTGCCAGTAGTGACCGACAGTTTTTCGGGGAAAAACTGTTTTTT
TRBV9,.,TRBJ1-1,few,CASSVVANTEAFF,TGTGCCAGCAGCGTAGTAGCGAACACTGAAGCTTTCTTT
TRBV6-2/TRBV6-3,TRBD2,TRBJ2-5,.,CASSSGTSVETQYF,TGTGCCAGCAGTTCTGGGACTAGCGTGGAGACCCAGTACTTC
TRBV7-9,.,TRBJ1-1,.,CASSLPYSNTEAFF,TGTGCCAGCAGCTTACCGTACTCGAACACTGAAGCTTTCTTT
TRBV5-1,.,TRBJ2-5,.,CASSLGRTEQETQYF,TGCGCCAGCAGCTTGGGGCGGACAGAACAAGAGACCCAGTACTTC
TRBV6-5,TRBD1,TRBJ1-1,.,CASSLGQGRAAFF,TGTGCCAGCAGTTTGGGACAGGGGAGGGCAGCTTTCTTT
TRBV15,.,TRBJ2-3,once,CATSSRLTDTQYF,TGTGCCACCAGTTCGCGCCTTACAGATACGCAGTATTTT
TRBV5-1,.,TRBJ1-6,.,CASSLLTGPNSPLHF,TGCGCCAGCAGCTTGTTAACAGGACCAAATTCACCCCTCCACTTT
TRBV5-1,TRBD2,TRBJ2-1,.,CASSLVTSGRAGDNEQFF,TGCGCCAGCAGCTTGGTAACTAGCGGGAGGGCCGGCGACAATGAGCAGTTCTTC
TRBV27,.,TRBJ2-7,.,CASSPPYEQYF,TGTGCCAGCAGTCCTCCCTACGAGCAGTACTTC
TRBV5-4,TRBD1,TRBJ2-7,.,CASSGRDRGYEQYF,TGTGCCAGCAGCGGCCGGGACAGGGGCTACGAGCAGTACTTC
TRBV6-5,TRBD1,TRBJ1-6,.,CASSYQGQGRSPLHF,TGTGCCAGCAGTTACCAGGGACAGGGGAGATCACCCCTCCACTTT
TRBV13,.,TRBJ2-1,.,CASSLLRAEGHYNEQFF,TGTGCCAGCAGCTTACTCCGTGCGGAGGGGCATTACAATGAGCAGTTCTTC
TRBV5-4,TRBD2,TRBJ2-7,.,CASSLWAGGPYEQYF,TGTGCCAGCAGCTTGTGGGCGGGAGGCCCCTACGAGCAGTACTTC
TRBV2,.,TRBJ1-6,.,CARGYQGSSPLHF,TGTGCCAGGGGCTACCAGGGGAGTTCACCCCTCCACTTT
TRBV18,TRBD1,TRBJ1-5,.,CASSPNQGEQPQHF,TGTGCCAGCTCCCCGAACCAGGGGGAGCAGCCCCAGCATTTT
TRBV15,TRBD1,TRBJ1-4,.,CATSRVRQGNEKLFF,TGTGCCACCAGCAGAGTTCGACAGGGAAATGAAAAACTGTTTTTT
TRBV27,TRBD2,TRBJ2-3,.,CASSKTGTNRAQYF,TGTGCCAGCAGTAAAACCGGGACTAACCGTGCGCAGTATTTT
TRBV27,TRBD2,TRBJ2-1,.,CASSLFAGGSYNEQFF,TGTGCCAGCAGTTTATTTGCGGGAGGCTCCTACAATGAGCAGTTCTTC
TRBV19,TRBD1,TRBJ2-3,.,CASSPNRGRTDTQYF,TGTGCCAGTAGTCCGAACAGGGGTCGCACAGATACGCAGTATTTT
TRBV2,.,TRBJ2-6,few,CASSDQGSGANVLTF,TGTGCCAGCAGTGACCAGGGCTCTGGGGCCAACGTCCTGACTTTC
TRBV4-3,.,TRBJ2-2,.,CASSLNFPGELFF,TGCGCCAGCAGCCTCAACTTCCCCGGGGAGCTGTTTTTT
TRBV29-1,.,TRBJ2-2,once,CSVAPSANTGELFF,TGCAGCGTTGCACCTAGCGCGAACACCGGGGAGCTGTTTTTT
TRBV28,.,TRBJ1-2,.,CASSFGGGAGYTF,TGTGCCAGCAGTTTTGGGGGAGGGGCTGGCTACACCTTC
TRBV13,TRBD1,TRBJ2-2,.,CASSNRGQVGELFF,TGTGCCAGCAGCAATCGAGGACAGGTCGGGGAGCTGTTTTTT
TRBV28,.,TRBJ2-2,once,CASSLHTGELFF,TGTGCCAGCAGTCTCCACACCGGGGAGCTGTTTTTT
TRBV28,.,TRBJ1-1,.,CAGGGLNTEAFF,TGTGCTGGGGGGGGATTGAACACTGAAGCTTTCTTT